Given below is one T cell receptor (beta chain) in context. The antigen is not known. cDNA libraries for TCR beta contained unique molecular identifiers. Yield was roughly 500,000 cDNA molecules from about 0.94 to 9.7 million T cells. TCRdb re-analysed the PCR reads in MiXCR, keeping a single row per CDR3 protein. The sample contains about 180,000 distinct CDR3 sequences, about 30% of which appear only once. The source of the sample is a study of post-analysis software for immune sequencing data. Notes on the study in general: Controls showed lower frequencies than patients for roughly 5 TRBV segments, and TRBV5-6, TRBV5-1 and TRBV20-1 were among these.

Trimming removed 5 bases from V and 0 bases from J, with 14 bases in between. This CDR3 comprises 16 residues. The chain joins TRBV12-3 or TRBV12-4 to TRBJ2-1; D perhaps matches TRBD2 (6 bases). The sequence was collected from a girl aged 10 to 17 with multiple sclerosis. The sequenced sample was blood. DNA of the CDR3: TGTGCCAGCAGTGTGGGGACTGCTAGCTCCTACAATGAGCAGTTCTTC. Protein sequence: CASSVGTASSYNEQFF.